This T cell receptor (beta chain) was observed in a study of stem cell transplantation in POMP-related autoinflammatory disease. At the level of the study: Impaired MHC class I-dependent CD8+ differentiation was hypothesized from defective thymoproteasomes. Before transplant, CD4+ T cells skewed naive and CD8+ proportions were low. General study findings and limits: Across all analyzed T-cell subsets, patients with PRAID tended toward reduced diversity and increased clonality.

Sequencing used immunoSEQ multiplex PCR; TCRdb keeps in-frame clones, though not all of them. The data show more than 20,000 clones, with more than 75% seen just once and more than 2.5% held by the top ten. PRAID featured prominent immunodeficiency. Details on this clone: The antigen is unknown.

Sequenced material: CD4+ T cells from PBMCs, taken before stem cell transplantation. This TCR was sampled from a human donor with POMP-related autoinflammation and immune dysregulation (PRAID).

The CDR3 sequence is CSVEGARRNEQFF. CDR3 sequence (DNA): TGCAGCGTTGAAGGTGCACGACGCAATGAGCAGTTCTTC. The chain couples TRBV29-1 to TRBJ2-1, with D unclear. The CDR3 runs 13 residues. With 1 base removed from V and 6 bases from J, the gap between germline ends came to 10 bases. Germline V gives CDR1 SQVTM, CDR2 ANQGSEA.